This TCR beta chain was captured by sequencing in a study of T cells in Graves' hyperthyroidism and ophthalmopathy. Exclusion followed for patients with uncontrolled infection, other autoimmune disease, pregnancy or lactation. From RNA transcripts, TCR beta CDR3 regions were amplified. TCR CDR3 regions were first amplified by RT-PCR with HTBI primers. TCRdb recomputed calls from the multiplex PCR reads with MiXCR, one row per CDR3 protein. The sample holds nearly 600,000 distinct CDR3 sequences, around 14% seen once. This CDR3 has 15 amino acids. From germline, CDR1 is SGHTA and CDR2 FQGNSA. The V and J ends lost 5 bases and 6 bases, in that order; junction bases with no gene match: 8. Whole-study results and caveats: The blood repertoire included most of the expanded thyroid clonotypes above 0.001.

With respect to this clonotype: Its cognate antigen is unknown.

What was sequenced was blood. The gene calls are TRBV7-2 and TRBJ2-1; TRBD1 agrees at 9 bases. This sequence was found in a woman between 18 and 29 years old with Graves' ophthalmopathy. CDR3 amino acids: CASSDRQGVVNEQFF. In DNA, the CDR3 is TGTGCCAGCAGCGATAGACAGGGGGTGGTCAATGAGCAGTTCTTC.